This T cell receptor beta chain was recovered during a study of T-cell memory formation after mild COVID-19. Study information: TCR clusters largely stayed donor specific.

Study-level results: Pre-infection memory contained some responding clones, which suggested that cross-reactive memory had joined. SARS-CoV-2 specificity was not confirmed for second-wave clones peaking on day 37.

Germline V CDR1 and CDR2: SGHTA, FQGNSA. This CDR3 comprises 11 residues. TCRdb ran MiXCR on the 5' RACE reads and lists one entry per CDR3 protein. Seen here are over 350,000 distinct CDR3 sequences, around a sixth observed once, and the top ten hold roughly 21%. Remarks on this clonotype: Its antigen is currently unknown. A read error may produce the germline difference seen at one junction end.

The TCR was taken from a man younger than 30 who had mild COVID-19 (a few samples of this study predate the infection). Cell type and time point are not known. The gene calls are TRBV7-2 and TRBJ1-2; TRBD1 matches 11 bases. The specimen was PBMCs or a T cell subset sorted from them (not recorded which). This CDR3 reads CASSEGQGANF. CDR3 bases: TGTGCCAGCAGCGAAGGACAGGGGGCGAACTTC.